This T cell receptor (beta chain) was captured in a study of regulatory T cells in long-lasting Graves disease (dated by TCRdb to the early 2020s). Looking at the study overall: Patients with newly diagnosed Graves' disease had been on antithyroid drugs for under 3 months. The study was registered as a clinical trial and conducted in China. A total of roughly 33 samples underwent TCR sequencing: roughly 13 from persistent and 20 from newly diagnosed Graves' disease patients. Patients with persistent Graves' disease were compared with patients with newly diagnosed Graves' disease using TCR sequencing and RNA sequencing of peripheral blood. Overall results and qualifications from the work: Peripheral blood alone was examined, since thyroid tissue, which constituted the primary lesion, could not be accessed. The small sample size was acknowledged by the authors as a limitation that may reduce accuracy. Patients with persistent disease shared more public clonotypes (fewer than 3,000) than newly diagnosed patients did (more than 900). Only the TCR beta chain was sequenced and analyzed. TRBV28, TRBJ1-2 and TRBJ2-5 were preferentially used in persistent disease, while TRBV20-1 and TRBJ2-1 were favored in newly diagnosed disease. Compared with newly diagnosed patients, patients with persistent Graves' disease had lower TCR Shannon entropy and fewer highly expanded clones, which suggests clonal expansion.

What the time point label conveys for this sample: newly diagnosed GD, antithyroid drugs for less than 3 months. For both TCR sequencing and RNA sequencing, RNA was extracted from PBMCs in TRIzol. The diagnosis of Graves' disease was made according to American Thyroid Association guidelines. Patients for the study were recruited at an endocrinology department in Xi'an, China. From each patient, about 9.7 milliliters of peripheral blood was collected into an EDTA anticoagulant tube. Ficoll Paque Plus density gradient separation was used to isolate PBMCs, and no further T cell sorting was performed. An Agilent 2100 Bioanalyzer and agarose gel were used to check RNA quality, and a NanoDrop 2000 was used to measure RNA concentration. Receptor amplification or capture employed multiplex PCR. Sequencing used an Illumina HiSeq 4000. iRepertoire HTBI primers and Arm-PCR amplification of CDR3 regions were used to construct TCR beta libraries. Before sequencing, the PCR products underwent gel purification. The authors processed their data as follows. Gene usage analysis of CDR3 amino acid clonotypes relied on the roughly 60 TRBV and over 13 TRBJ segments identified across samples. Filtered high-quality paired reads were merged into contigs using COPE and FqMerger. BLAST was used to align contigs to IMGT TRBV, TRBD and TRBJ reference genes, and CDR3 was defined according to IMGT. Any clonotype with a frequency above 0.1% was counted as a highly expanded clone. Shannon entropy was used to measure repertoire diversity, and the Gini coefficient was used to measure V-J evenness. A clonotype was considered public if more than one individual shared it. The public reads were reanalyzed by TCRdb: fastp trimming at Q25, MiXCR alignment, in-frame beta chains only. Duplicate CDR3 protein sequences are folded into a single record with the most common DNA and genes. The V and J calls and clone size come from TCRdb's table, not from the authors' own analysis. The sample records roughly 410,000 distinct CDR3 sequences, approximately 15% of which are singletons. The ten largest clones add up to over 7.5% of the sample.

As regards this clonotype: Its target antigen remains unknown. This could be a read error, since a much larger clone is one nucleotide away.

For CDR1 and CDR2, the germline V gene lists SGHVS and FQNEAQ. Taken from cysteine to phenylalanine, the CDR3 has 16 residues. The sequence is cut down to CDR3 DNA, 48 bases in frame from base 1. This sample was also put to use in a study of T cells in Graves' hyperthyroidism and ophthalmopathy. The second source states: Stable Graves' hyperthyroidism was defined as the absence of progression to ophthalmopathy over 18 months of follow-up. Hyperthyroidism patients were aged 18 to 65 years and newly diagnosed, with disease duration of less than 2 months. The study excluded patients with uncontrolled infections, other autoimmune diseases, pregnancy or lactation. Diagnoses were based on clinical symptoms, serum thyroxine and TRAb, thyroid ultrasound and orbital computed tomography. For the first round of RT-PCR on the TCR CDR3, the HTBI primer set was used together with the Qiagen OneStep RT-PCR kit. Most expanded thyroid clonotypes (frequency above 0.001) were also detected in blood, suggesting blood repertoires may reflect thyroid immune responses. Ophthalmopathy was separated from stable hyperthyroidism by a 13 V-J signature model, with 87.88% sensitivity and approximately 81% specificity obtained in cross-validation and 80%/75% obtained in testing. In validation, progression to ophthalmopathy was predicted by the model with around 70% sensitivity and 72.22% specificity, a median of approximately 7.1 months before onset. To identify TCR V-J signatures that set the groups apart, the researchers used a discovery cohort of more than 95 patients, made up of 43 with Graves' ophthalmopathy and some 56 with stable Graves' hyperthyroidism. Whether ophthalmopathy could be predicted prospectively was tested in an independent validation cohort made up of 18 hyperthyroidism patients plus 17 patients who later progressed to ophthalmopathy. The 100 discovery patients were divided at random into training and test sets in a 7:3 ratio. In addition, the study compared T-cell repertoires in thyroid tissue and in blood from several Graves' hyperthyroidism patients. After blood sampling, hyperthyroidism patients were treated with methimazole at a starting dose of 30 mg daily, and ophthalmopathy patients were treated with high-dose intravenous methylprednisolone. The libraries were constructed in a second round of multiplex PCR and then size-selected and purified. Libraries were sequenced paired-end with 100 bp reads on an Illumina HiSeq2000. SOAPnuke was used to process the raw data, throwing out any read that contained adapters or uncalled bases, had a mean Phred below 15, or lacked an exact constant-primer or identifier match. High-quality paired reads were merged using COPE v1.2.5, and each unique nucleotide sequence was defined as a clonotype. Clonotypes were aligned to IMGT TRBV, TRBD and TRBJ reference segments using MiTCR v1.1. Only V-J combinations with frequency above 0.0001, covering 99% to 99.2% of repertoires, were analysed. A TCS score was defined as the ratio between F50 (clonal expansion) and ExV (chaos), using BLOSUM62-based TCRdist between CDR3 peptides within each V-J. Welch's t-statistics and random forest reduced 500 to 550 V-J features to 13, which were used in a naive Bayes classifier (R e1071). No statistical method was used to set the sample size in advance, and investigators knew the group allocation. The paper reports TCR Vbeta CDR3 sequencing of more than 120 peripheral blood samples: 40 to 45 ophthalmopathy, fewer than 80 hyperthyroidism and around 17 progressor patients.

This specimen consisted of peripheral blood mononuclear cells (PBMCs), obtained at new diagnosis, from a patient treated with antithyroid drugs. The chain is encoded by TRBV7-8 joined to TRBJ2-7; 12 nucleotides in the junction match TRBD2. The J call may not be correct, given that the DNA end is closer to TRBJ2-1. This TCR derives from a woman aged 40 to 50 with Graves disease. Donor details come from another sample of the same person, matched by shared clones. The CDR3 region: CASSSTLAGGAYEQFF. In nucleotide form, the sequence is TGTGCCAGCAGCTCAACACTAGCGGGGGGAGCCTACGAGCAGTTCTTC.